This paragraph covers one TCR beta chain sequence. Clones were read by immunoSEQ multiplex PCR, and TCRdb kept only the in-frame ones, dropping some. This table has around 41,000 clones, around 83% appearing once. This specimen comes from a study of T cells in localized non-small cell lung cancer. Trimming took 6 bases from V and 7 from J, leaving 16 bases between them. In germline, CDR1 is LNHDA, CDR2 SQIVND (reference sequence). This CDR3 region has 14 residues. The sequencing used PBMCs, collected before any cancer treatment. The genes are TRBV19 and TRBJ1-5, with D possibly matching TRBD1 (6 bases). The clonotype originates from a man aged 40 to 75 with stage II lung adenocarcinoma. The CDR3 sequence: CASRVHRTDQPQHF. As DNA, the CDR3 is TGTGCCAGTAGAGTCCATCGGACAGACCAGCCCCAGCATTTT.